The clone carrying this T cell receptor beta chain was seen only a few times. Its antigen is as yet unknown. This sample stems from a study of blood T cells in healthy people across ages. Study overall: About one barcoded TCR beta cDNA was captured per two T cells.

A J-beta primer mix and a sample-barcoded 5' primer were used in a second PCR of roughly 6 to 12 cycles. TCRdb reprocessed the 5' RACE reads via MiXCR and lists one record per CDR3 protein. The sample consists of under 850,000 distinct CDR3 sequences, about 36% of them appearing once. V was pared by 4 bases and J by 3 bases, with 14 bases between. The CDR3 has 15 residues. Germline CDR1 SEHNR, CDR2 FQNEAQ (reference sequence). Findings and caveats of the study: Underestimates were what the diversity estimates from one million T cells were considered to be.

This clonotype originated in a man between 18 and 35 years old in good health. The sample comprised blood. The chain recombines TRBV7-9 with TRBJ2-3; D might be TRBD1 (5 bases). CDR3 sequence: CASSSAGKSTDTQYF. In nucleotides, the CDR3 is TGTGCCAGCAGCTCTGCAGGGAAAAGTACAGATACGCAGTATTTT. The full variable domain, in which reference TRBV7-9 and TRBJ2-3 provide the parts outside the CDR3, is DTGVSQNPRHKITKRGQNVTFRCDPISEHNRLYWYRQTLGQGPEFLTYFQNEAQLEKSRLLSDRFSAERPKGSFSTLEIQRTEQGDSAMYLCASSSAGKSTDTQYFGPGTRLTVL.